One and the same sample provided the 28 T cell receptor beta chains below, sequenced in a study of T cell repertoires in cytomegalovirus infection (dated by TCRdb to the late 2010s). The sample's treatment or condition label, decoded: in vitro stimulation with specific CMV peptide epitopes to enrich CMV-specific T cells. Antigen specificity for these receptors is unknown. Sequencing was carried out with an Illumina HiSeq 1500. TCRdb redid the processing of the public reads, applying fastp at Q25 and MiXCR, and retained in-frame beta chains. Entries that share a CDR3 protein sequence are merged under the most common genes and DNA. The sample yields fewer than 950,000 distinct CDR3 sequences; approximately 32% were counted once. The leading ten clones occupy roughly 12% of the sample. This specimen consisted of cultured CD8+ T cells from PBMCs, obtained from culture after CMV antigen stimulation. All receptors derive from a human donor in good health (CMV status not recorded). Some clones in this sample may be carry-over from other donors' samples.

The sample holds many counts of this clonotype. The gene calls are TRBV12-3 or TRBV12-4 and TRBJ1-5; maybe TRBD1 (5 bases). This CDR3 region has 15 residues. V dropped 5 bases and J dropped 7 bases, with 18 bases sitting between them. The chain's CDR3 is CASSPTPGLGQPQHF. CDR3 sequence (DNA): TGTGCCAGCAGTCCCACCCCAGGGCTTGGGCAGCCCCAGCATTTT.

This sequence joins TRBV27 and TRBJ2-3; D remains ambiguous. The germline V gene has CDR1 MNHEY and CDR2 SMNVEV (reference sequence). The CDR3 is 11 residues long. Trimming shortened V by 5 bases and J by 9 bases, and 9 bases separated the two germline ends. The CDR3 region has the DNA TGTGCCAGCAGTCCCCTTGGGACGCAGTATTTT. Protein product: CASSPLGTQYF.

This chain uses TRBV6-4 with TRBJ2-7; D might be TRBD1 (5 bases). This CDR3 comprises 13 residues. Germline V gene data show CDR1 as MRHNA and CDR2 as SNTAGT. V lost 2 bases and J 6 bases, leaving 11 bases between the germline ends. CDR3 amino acids: CASSDGQGFEQYF. The CDR3 nucleotides are TGTGCCAGCAGTGACGGCCAGGGATTCGAGCAGTACTTC.

The rearrangement links TRBV29-1 to TRBJ2-1; D could derive from TRBD1 or TRBD2 (5 bases each). This CDR3 has 15 amino acids. Germline V CDR1 and CDR2: SQVTM, ANQGSEA. With 1 base removed from V and 0 bases from J, the gap between germline ends came to 10 bases. CDR3 residues: CSVEGGGFSYNEQFF. The CDR3 DNA follows: TGCAGCGTTGAAGGGGGCGGGTTCTCCTACAATGAGCAGTTCTTC.

The gene calls are TRBV19 and TRBJ1-3; D is unresolved. The CDR3 is made up of 18 amino acids. The germline gives CDR1 LNHDA, CDR2 SQIVND (reference sequence). V was shortened by 3 bases and J by 4 bases, with 22 bases between the two germline ends. CDR3 in amino acids: CASSISFWARSTGNTIYF. The DNA of the CDR3 is TGTGCCAGTAGTATCTCTTTTTGGGCCCGCTCGACCGGAAACACCATATATTTT.

This clonotype showed up just a few times. The CDR3 bases are TGTGCCAGCAGCCTCGCGGAGTGGAACACCGGGGAGCTGTTTTTT. It translates to CASSLAEWNTGELFF. The genes are TRBV7-9 and TRBJ2-2; the D is unclear. CDR3 length: 15 residues. In germline, CDR1 is SEHNR, CDR2 FQNEAQ (reference sequence). The V and J ends lost 5 bases and 1 base respectively, with 11 bases between them.

About this clonotype itself: Just one base apart from a much larger clone, this may be a read error. V and J are TRBV7-3 and TRBJ1-1; weak D call: TRBD1 (5 bases). The CDR3 spans 15 residues. Germline V gives CDR1 SGHTA, CDR2 FQGTGA. CDR3 coding DNA: TGTGTCAGCAGCTTAATGGGGGAAATGAACACTGAAGCTTTCTTT. Translated, it gives CVSSLMGEMNTEAFF.

This rearrangement joins TRBV9 to TRBJ1-1, with 7 bases that match TRBD1. Trimming took 4 bases from V and 7 from J; bases not matched to a gene: 10. The CDR3 covers 14 residues. Per germline, CDR1 SGDLS and CDR2 YYNGEE. The CDR3 DNA sequence: TGTGCCAGCAGCCCCGGGGACAGCATTTATGAAGCTTTCTTT. It yields the protein CASSPGDSIYEAFF.

A few counts support this clonotype. The chain couples TRBV7-9 to TRBJ1-2; tentatively, D is TRBD1 (5 bases). Trimming left V 5 bases short and J 10 bases short, with 11 bases between. The CDR3 has 11 residues. Germline V gene sequence: CDR1 SEHNR, CDR2 FQNEAQ (reference sequence). CDR3 loop: CASSHGGIYTF. CDR3 bases: TGTGCCAGCAGCCATGGGGGGATCTACACCTTC.

The chain carries TRBV5-5 and TRBJ2-2, with 12 bases lining up with TRBD2. The germline gives CDR1 SGHKS, CDR2 YYEKEE (reference sequence). This CDR3 is 19 amino acids long. Trimming cost V 2 bases and J 7 bases; bases outside gene matches: 15. The CDR3 DNA reads TGTGCCAGCAGCTTAAGACTAGCGGGGGATCCGATCAATTTCGGGGAGCTGTTTTTT. Encoded protein: CASSLRLAGDPINFGELFF.

This clonotype was picked up a small number of times. The chain carries TRBV2 and TRBJ2-5; D call uncertain. Trimming pared 1 base from V and 5 bases from J, leaving 11 bases between. The germline CDR1 and CDR2 sequences are SNHLY and FYNNEI. The CDR3 covers 14 residues. CDR3 in amino acids: CASSEEPSPETQYF. The CDR3 bases are TGTGCCAGCAGTGAAGAGCCCAGTCCGGAGACCCAGTACTTC.

This chain connects TRBV12-3 or TRBV12-4 to TRBJ1-5, with 10 bases fitting TRBD1. The ends lost 6 bases at V and 4 bases at J; junction bases unmatched: 6. CDR3 length: 15 amino acids. CDR3 region: CASRETGGENQPQHF. Written as DNA, the CDR3 is TGTGCCAGCAGGGAGACAGGGGGCGAGAATCAGCCCCAGCATTTT.

This clonotype was seen a few times. The chain links TRBV19 to TRBJ1-1; D ambiguous. The germline V gene encodes CDR1 LNHDA and CDR2 SQIVND (reference sequence). Trimming removed 3 bases from V and 3 bases from J, with 11 bases in between. This CDR3 spans 14 amino acids. CDR3: CASSMSPRDTEAFF. DNA for the CDR3: TGTGCCAGTAGTATGTCCCCTCGGGACACTGAAGCTTTCTTT. Full variable domain (rest looked up from reference TRBV19 and TRBJ1-1): DGGITQSPKYLFRKEGQNVTLSCEQNLNHDAMYWYRQDPGQGLRLIYYSQIVNDFQKGDIAEGYSVSREKKESFPLTVTSAQKNPTAFYLCASSMSPRDTEAFFGQGTRLTVV.

This clonotype was detected many times. This chain joins TRBV6-6 and TRBJ1-5, with D maybe TRBD1 (5 bases). V lost 5 bases and J lost 3, with 11 bases in between. The germline CDR1 and CDR2 sequences are MNHNY and SVGAGI (reference sequence). The CDR3 is 14 amino acids. This CDR3 reads CASSEGRPNQPQHF. The CDR3 coding sequence is TGTGCCAGCAGTGAGGGACGGCCCAATCAGCCCCAGCATTTT.

V is TRBV6-6 and J is TRBJ2-5; D perhaps matches TRBD2 (5 bases). Between the trimmed V and J ends, which lost 8 bases and 2 bases, there was a span of 21 bases. The V gene's germline CDR1 is MNHNY and CDR2 SVGAGI (reference sequence). CDR3 length: 16 amino acids. As DNA, the CDR3 is TGTGCCAGCGAGTCCCGAGGAGGAATTATACAAGAGACCCAGTACTTC. Its protein product is CASESRGGIIQETQYF.

The rearrangement uses TRBV10-3 and TRBJ1-1; 8 bases line up with TRBD1. The CDR3 runs to 14 residues. Germline V lookup: CDR1 ENHRY, CDR2 SYGVKD. V gave up 3 bases and J gave up 10 bases; unmatched junction bases: 10. CDR3 amino acids: CAISDAQGGFGAFF. Written as DNA, the CDR3 is TGTGCCATCAGTGATGCACAGGGGGGATTTGGAGCTTTCTTT.

This chain uses TRBV6-5 with TRBJ2-7, with 7 bases identical to TRBD1. This CDR3 region has 14 residues. J was trimmed by 0 bases and V by 6 bases; bases with no gene match: 5. The germline gives CDR1 MNHEY, CDR2 SVGAGI. Here the CDR3 DNA reads TGTGCCAGCAGACCAGGGGGAAACTCCTACGAGCAGTACTTC. It is translated as CASRPGGNSYEQYF.

This chain joins TRBV27 and TRBJ2-2, with 8 bases aligning to TRBD1. V was pared by 10 bases and J by 2 bases, with 6 bases of the junction left unmatched. This CDR3 spans 14 amino acids. Germline V CDR1 and CDR2: MNHEY, SMNVEV (reference sequence). CDR3 sequence (DNA): TGTGCCATCTCGACAGGGGTCAACACCGGGGAGCTGTTTTTT. Translating it yields CAISTGVNTGELFF.

J is TRBJ1-1 and V is TRBV12-3 or TRBV12-4; D might be TRBD1 (5 bases). The ends were cut back, 3 bases at V and 0 bases at J, with 17 bases in the middle. This CDR3 region has 17 residues. The CDR3 sequence is CASSFRGGRGLNTEAFF. The CDR3 DNA reads as TGTGCCAGCAGTTTTAGGGGAGGTAGGGGACTGAACACTGAAGCTTTCTTT.

The V and J genes are TRBV6-2 or TRBV6-3 and TRBJ2-7, with D possibly matching TRBD1 (6 bases). The CDR3 length is 17 residues. V gave up 0 bases and J gave up 0 bases, with 15 bases separating them. The germline V gene encodes CDR1 MNHEY and CDR2 SVGEGT. The DNA of the CDR3 is TGTGCCAGCAGTTACTCCAAGGGACACTCAAGCTCCTACGAGCAGTACGTC. It encodes CASSYSKGHSSSYEQYV.

The sample holds a few counts of this clonotype. V gene TRBV10-3 combines with J gene TRBJ1-5; TRBD1 aligns across 10 bases. The junction had 13 bases not matched to a gene; V was cut back by 10 bases and J by 7 bases. Germline V gene sequence: CDR1 ENHRY, CDR2 SYGVKD. This CDR3 spans 15 amino acids. The CDR3 bases are TGTGCCACCACGAGCGACAGGGGGCCCCGCCAGCCCCAGCATTTT. It encodes CATTSDRGPRQPQHF.

This chain links TRBV7-4 with TRBJ2-3; D may be TRBD1 (7 bases). Trimming took off 3 bases at V and 4 bases at J, with 14 bases between the two ends. This CDR3 spans 15 amino acids. In germline, CDR1 is SGHVT, CDR2 SQSDAQ. The CDR3 region is CASSFRQGGSDTQYF. In DNA form, the CDR3 reads TGTGCCAGCAGCTTTCGTCAGGGGGGCTCAGATACGCAGTATTTT. The full variable domain, its missing parts supplied by reference TRBV7-4 and TRBJ2-3, is GAGVSQSPRYKVAKRGRDVALRCDSISGHVTLYWYRQTLGQGSEVLTYSQSDAQRDKSGRPSGRFSAERPERSVSTLKIQRTEQGDSAVYLCASSFRQGGSDTQYFGPGTRLTVL.

In regard to this clonotype: A read error may explain this, as a much larger clone is one base away. The conserved final phenylalanine or tryptophan is absent from the CDR3, which likely points to a read error. The chain links TRBV7-2 to TRBJ2-1, with D perhaps TRBD1 (5 bases). Germline loops: CDR1 SGHTA, CDR2 FQGNSA. Between the trimmed V and J ends, which lost 4 bases and 4 bases, there was a span of 8 bases. There are 13 residues in the CDR3. The DNA for the CDR3 is TGTGCCAGCAGCTCACCAGGGTACAATGAGCAGTTCTCC. Its translation: CASSSPGYNEQFS.

The sample holds many counts of this clonotype. The chain joins TRBV7-6 to TRBJ1-5; 9 bases agree with TRBD1. Germline V gene data show CDR1 as SGHVS and CDR2 as FNYEAQ. Unmatched junction bases numbered 6, after V lost 3 bases and J lost 0 bases. There are 17 residues in the CDR3. CDR3 sequence reads: CASSLGTGPYSNQPQHF. CDR3 DNA sequence: TGTGCCAGCAGCTTGGGGACAGGGCCGTATAGCAATCAGCCCCAGCATTTT.

This clonotype was recorded at least ten times. The V call is TRBV7-3, the J call TRBJ2-1, with D unclear. Germline V gene lookup returns CDR1 SGHTA and CDR2 FQGTGA. CDR3 size: 15 residues. Trimming pared 3 bases from V and 0 bases from J, leaving 9 bases between. The DNA for the CDR3 is TGTGCCAGCAGCTTGGACCTGAGCTCCTACAATGAGCAGTTCTTC. This translates into CASSLDLSSYNEQFF. The full variable domain, completed using reference TRBV7-3 and TRBJ2-1, is GAGVSQTPSNKVTEKGKYVELRCDPISGHTALYWYRQSLGQGPEFLIYFQGTGAADDSGLPNDRFFAVRPEGSVSTLKIQRTERGDSAVYLCASSLDLSSYNEQFFGPGTRLTVL.

This clonotype was seen a few times. The rearrangement uses TRBV27 and TRBJ1-6; the D is unclear. CDR3 length: 14 residues. The germline V gene encodes CDR1 MNHEY and CDR2 SMNVEV (reference sequence). V dropped 7 bases and J dropped 4 bases, with 11 bases sitting between them. CDR3 protein: CASTQDPYNSPLHF. CDR3 coding DNA: TGTGCCAGCACCCAGGACCCTTATAATTCACCCCTCCACTTT.

A few counts support this clonotype. CDR3 coding DNA: TGTGCCAGCAGCGTAGACCGGACAGGGGTTTACAATGAGCAGTTCTTC. This gives the protein CASSVDRTGVYNEQFF. V gene TRBV9 combines with J gene TRBJ2-1; TRBD1 matches at 9 bases. CDR3 length equals 16 residues. With 0 bases clipped from V and 4 bases from J, the junction kept 5 bases outside the gene matches. CDR1 and CDR2 from the germline V gene are SGDLS and YYNGEE.

At least ten counts were recorded for this clonotype. The chain joins TRBV7-2 to TRBJ2-3, with unresolved D. Trimming took 1 base from V and 3 from J, leaving 8 bases between them. Per the germline V gene, CDR1 is SGHTA and CDR2 is FQGNSA. The CDR3 extends over 14 amino acids. In nucleotides, the CDR3 is TGTGCCAGCAGCTTAGAAGGCCCTACAGATACGCAGTATTTT. It codes for CASSLEGPTDTQYF.